The 11 T cell receptor beta chains in this list originate from one sample, sequenced in a study of blood T cell repertoires in COVID-19. Only in-frame clones appear in the TCRdb table, and some are missing; sequencing was by immunoSEQ multiplex PCR. The data show about 210,000 clones, over 80% seen once. Input material: peripheral blood. The receptors were sampled from a woman aged 55-75 years with COVID-19, enrolled during active disease.

The V call is TRBV5-6, the J call TRBJ1-4; D might be TRBD1 (5 bases). Germline V gene sequence: CDR1 SGHDT, CDR2 YYEEEE. Trimming cost V 0 bases and J 9 bases, with 9 bases left between them. This CDR3 has 13 amino acids. CDR3 coding DNA: TGTGCCAGCAGCTTGGGACAGCTCCAAAAACTGTTTTTT. Its protein product is CASSLGQLQKLFF.

This clone was seen a single time. The chain has TRBV3-1 (or the pseudogene TRBV3-2) and TRBJ1-5; D remains unclear. The V and J ends lost 0 bases and 4 bases respectively, with 7 bases between them. The CDR3 sequence is 14 residues long. Germline CDR1 is LGHDT and CDR2 is YNNKEL (reference sequence). DNA of the CDR3: TGTGCCAGCAGCCAAGACGTGCGTAATCAGCCCCAGCATTTT. It encodes CASSQDVRNQPQHF.

V and J are TRBV7-2 and TRBJ2-7, with TRBD1 matching 8 bases. The CDR3 is 16 residues long. Germline loops: CDR1 SGHTA, CDR2 FQGNSA. Germline trimming cut 0 bases from V and 5 bases from J; bases unmatched to any gene: 9. CDR3: CASSLAHQDRAHEQYF. CDR3 nucleotide sequence: TGTGCCAGCAGCTTAGCGCATCAGGACAGGGCCCACGAGCAGTACTTC.

The chain carries TRBV28 and TRBJ2-3, with D maybe TRBD2 (5 bases). The V gene lost 7 bases and the J gene lost 6 bases, with 17 bases spanning the gap. The germline V gene encodes CDR1 MDHEN and CDR2 SYDVKM. The CDR3 covers 14 residues. CDR3 sequence: CASKVHGVTDTQYF. Here the CDR3 DNA reads TGTGCCAGCAAAGTCCACGGGGTGACCGATACGCAGTATTTT. The whole variable domain, remainder taken from reference TRBV28 and TRBJ2-3, is DVKVTQSSRYLVKRTGEKVFLECVQDMDHENMFWYRQDPGLGLRLIYFSYDVKMKEKGDIPEGYSVSREKKERFSLILESASTNQTSMYLCASKVHGVTDTQYFGPGTRLTVL.

The gene calls are TRBV21-1 and TRBJ1-6. TRBV21-1 is an annotated pseudogene. The CDR3 runs 16 residues. CDR3 in DNA: TGTGCCAGCAGCGCCGGGAGTCCAAGGTTGAATTCACCCCTCCACTTT. Translation gives CASSAGSPRLNSPLHF.

CDR3 sequence (DNA): TGTGCCAGCAGCCCCGGGACAGGGGTCCAAGAGACCCAGTACTTC. Protein sequence: CASSPGTGVQETQYF. V is TRBV5-8 and J is TRBJ2-5, with 10 positions matching TRBD1. The CDR3 runs 15 residues. The V segment lost 4 bases and the J segment 1 base; nucleotides outside the gene matches: 4. Germline-derived CDR1 and CDR2 are SGHTS and YDEGEE. Looking up the rest from reference TRBV5-8 and TRBJ2-5 gives the full variable domain: EAGVTQSPTHLIKTRGQQATLRCSPISGHTSVYWYQQALGLGLQFLLWYDEGEERNRGNFPPRFSGRQFPNYSSELNVNALELEDSALYLCASSPGTGVQETQYFGPGTRLLVL.

This clone has just a few counts. This chain uses TRBV6-5 with TRBJ2-1; D may be TRBD2 (6 bases). V was shortened by 0 bases and J by 12 bases, with 15 bases between the two germline ends. Germline assignment: CDR1 MNHEY and CDR2 SVGAGI. There are 14 residues in the CDR3. The CDR3 sequence: CASSYSGPGGAQFF. CDR3 nucleotides: TGTGCCAGCAGTTACTCCGGTCCAGGAGGGGCGCAGTTCTTC.

J is TRBJ2-7 and V is TRBV29-1; TRBD2 matches at 13 bases. J was trimmed by 5 bases and V by 4 bases; bases with no gene match: 5. Germline loops: CDR1 SQVTM, CDR2 ANQGSEA. This CDR3 is built from 14 residues. The DNA of the CDR3 is TGCAGCGTTGGGACTAGCGGGAGTTGGAACGAGCAGTACTTC. This codes for CSVGTSGSWNEQYF.

The rearrangement uses TRBV7-9 and TRBJ2-1, with D unresolved. Germline values: CDR1 SEHNR, CDR2 FQNEAQ (reference sequence). Between the trimmed V and J ends, which lost 10 bases and 8 bases, there was a span of 18 bases. This CDR3 region has 13 residues. CDR3 bases: TGTGCCACCCCGGGTCCGATTAAGTATGAGCAGTTCTTC. It codes for CATPGPIKYEQFF.

The V and J genes are TRBV9 and TRBJ2-3; 7 positions match TRBD1. Germline CDR1 is SGDLS and CDR2 is YYNGEE. CDR3 length: 16 amino acids. V shed 4 bases and J 2 bases; nucleotides not matched to a gene: 10. In nucleotides, the CDR3 is TGTGCCAGCAGCACTACGCAGGGGGTCCTCACAGATACGCAGTATTTT. Translation: CASSTTQGVLTDTQYF.

The gene calls are TRBV18 and TRBJ1-2; D possibly corresponds to TRBD1 (5 bases). Trimming cost V 11 bases and J 3 bases, with 13 bases left between them. This CDR3 has 12 amino acids. CDR1 and CDR2 from the germline V gene are KGHSH and LQKENI. CDR3 sequence reads: CAAGGGDYGYTF. The CDR3 DNA follows: TGTGCCGCCGGGGGAGGGGACTATGGCTACACCTTC.